Presented here are 29 T cell receptor beta chains from one specimen sequenced in a study of shared clonotypes between healthy human individuals. Some clones are missing from TCRdb's copy, which holds only in-frame ones; the method was immunoSEQ multiplex PCR. The data contain roughly 1.4 million clones, just under 99% of them singletons. Sequencing was performed on naive CD4+ T cells sorted from blood. Subset in this sample: CD45RA+ positively selected. The receptors derive from a man aged 25 to 40 in good health.

Details on this clone: The identical CDR3 is also encoded by other nucleotide sequences in the sample. The rearrangement uses TRBV28 and TRBJ2-2, with no clear D. Trimming took 3 bases from V and 5 from J, leaving 1 base between them. In germline, CDR1 is MDHEN, CDR2 SYDVKM. The CDR3 sequence is 11 residues long. The CDR3 loop is CASSFTGELFF. The CDR3 nucleotides are TGTGCCAGCAGTTTTACCGGGGAGCTGTTTTTT.

This rearrangement joins TRBV7-8 to TRBJ2-7; D is undetermined. The CDR3 has 15 amino acids. The germline gives CDR1 SGHVS, CDR2 FQNEAQ. Trimming removed 5 bases at V and 3 bases at J, with 17 bases between. This chain's CDR3 is CASSPPGRRYYEQYF. The CDR3 DNA is TGTGCCAGCAGCCCCCCGGGCAGGCGCTACTACGAGCAGTACTTC.

The chain links TRBV5-5 to TRBJ1-2; D gene ambiguous. The CDR3 runs 12 residues. Germline-derived CDR1 and CDR2 are SGHKS and YYEKEE (reference sequence). The V gene lost 2 bases and the J gene lost 7 bases, with 9 bases spanning the gap. For the CDR3, the DNA is TGTGCCAGCAGCTTAATAGGGTTTGGCTACACCTTC. It translates to CASSLIGFGYTF.

This chain uses TRBV20-1 with TRBJ2-7, with 8 bases that match TRBD2. The CDR3 length is 11 residues. Germline values: CDR1 DFQATT, CDR2 SNEGSKA (reference sequence). V shed 5 bases, J shed 5 bases, and the junction held 2 bases outside the gene matches. The CDR3 DNA is TGCAGTGCTCCCGGGGGGGACGAGCAGTACTTC. Encoded protein: CSAPGGDEQYF.

This clone came up a few times. The rearrangement links TRBV10-1 to TRBJ1-5; D uncertain. The CDR3 runs to 14 residues. Trimming pared 6 bases from V and 0 bases from J, leaving 9 bases between. CDR1 WNHNN and CDR2 SYGVQD come from the germline V gene (reference sequence). DNA for the CDR3: TGCGCCAGCAGCCCCCTCCATAGCAATCAGCCCCAGCATTTT. Its translation is CASSPLHSNQPQHF.

The rearrangement uses TRBV6-1 and TRBJ2-1; D ambiguous. This CDR3 is 14 amino acids long. Trimming shortened V by 11 bases and J by 2 bases, and 16 bases separated the two germline ends. The germline V gene has CDR1 MNHNS and CDR2 SASEGT. CDR3 residues: CAVPVGLAYNEQFF. CDR3 nucleotides: TGTGCCGTCCCAGTAGGCCTCGCCTACAATGAGCAGTTCTTC.

Comments on this clone: The junction departs from germline at one end; a sequencing error may be responsible. The chain carries TRBV6-5 and TRBJ2-7; TRBD2 matches at 7 bases. Germline V gives CDR1 MNHEY, CDR2 SVGAGI. The CDR3 has 14 residues. The DNA of the CDR3 is TGTGCCAGCAGTTACTCGATTGCGGGAGCGGAGAAGGACTTC. As protein: CASSYSIAGAEKDF.

The gene calls are TRBV7-3 and TRBJ2-1; TRBD2 is a possible D gene (6 bases). CDR1 and CDR2 from the germline V gene are SGHTA and FQGTGA. The V end was cut by 5 bases, the J end by 5 bases, with 19 bases between. The CDR3 has 16 residues. The CDR3 is CASSLLTGALNNEQFF. The CDR3 nucleotides read TGTGCCAGCAGCCTCCTAACGGGAGCCCTTAACAATGAGCAGTTCTTC.

For this clone: At the DNA level, this CDR3 is encoded by other sequences in the same sample as well. The V and J genes are TRBV5-1 and TRBJ1-2, with 7 bases lining up with TRBD1. Losses at the gene ends were 0 bases for V and 4 bases for J; bases not matched to a gene: 0. The germline V gene encodes CDR1 SGHRS and CDR2 YFSETQ. This CDR3 is 13 amino acids long. CDR3: CASSLGTGYGYTF. The CDR3 bases are TGCGCCAGCAGCTTGGGGACAGGCTATGGCTACACCTTC.

The genes are TRBV5-5 and TRBJ2-3; the D gene is possibly TRBD2 (5 bases). The CDR3 totals 15 residues. Germline V gene data show CDR1 as SGHKS and CDR2 as YYEKEE (reference sequence). V lost 3 bases and J 4 bases, leaving 15 bases between the germline ends. CDR3 nucleotides: TGTGCCAGCAGCTCCTGGGAGTCGCGGGCAGATACGCAGTATTTT. Translation gives CASSSWESRADTQYF.

The chain combines TRBV7-9 with TRBJ2-5; 13 bases line up with TRBD2. Looked up from germline, CDR1 is SEHNR and CDR2 is FQNEAQ (reference sequence). The CDR3 runs 19 residues. V shed 1 base and J 5 bases; nucleotides not matched to a gene: 13. Written as DNA, the CDR3 is TGTGCCAGCAGCTTAGGGTTATCCGGGACTAGCGGGATGGTGGAGACCCAGTACTTC. Amino acids: CASSLGLSGTSGMVETQYF.

The chain combines TRBV4-2 with TRBJ1-2; D unresolved. The germline CDR1 and CDR2 sequences are LGHNA and YNFKEQ. This CDR3 has 11 amino acids. Trimming took 4 bases from V and 6 from J, leaving 6 bases between them. Here the CDR3 DNA reads TGTGCCAGCAGCCGCAGAGATGGCTACACCTTC. It encodes CASSRRDGYTF.

This sequence joins TRBV4-3 and TRBJ1-2; TRBD1 matches 7 bases. CDR3 length: 15 residues. The J segment lost 0 bases and the V segment lost 0 bases, leaving 1 base of the junction unmatched. Germline values: CDR1 LGHNA, CDR2 YSLEER. The CDR3 loop reads CASSQEGQPNYGYTF. The CDR3 DNA reads TGCGCCAGCAGCCAAGAGGGACAGCCTAACTATGGCTACACCTTC.

The chain links TRBV5-8 to TRBJ2-7; D gene uncertain. Trimming removed 0 bases at V and 0 bases at J, with 7 bases between. Germline V CDR1 and CDR2: SGHTS, YDEGEE. The CDR3 covers 14 residues. CDR3 sequence (DNA): TGTGCCAGCAGCTTGGGCAGACCCTCCTACGAGCAGTACTTC. This encodes CASSLGRPSYEQYF.

Comments on this clone: Other DNA sequences of this sample code for an identical CDR3. The gene calls are TRBV7-8 and TRBJ1-1; D uncertain. The germline gives CDR1 SGHVS, CDR2 FQNEAQ. This CDR3 has 14 amino acids. Trimming took off 1 base at V and 3 bases at J, with 9 bases between the two ends. The CDR3 DNA sequence: TGTGCCAGCAGCTTAGGTGGAGGGTACACTGAAGCTTTCTTT. Protein: CASSLGGGYTEAFF.

This clone was detected once. The V and J genes are TRBV6-1 and TRBJ2-5; 8 nucleotides match TRBD2. V shed 6 bases and J 5 bases; nucleotides not matched to a gene: 8. Germline loops: CDR1 MNHNS, CDR2 SASEGT. The CDR3 covers 14 residues. CDR3 in amino acids: CASREREIRETQYF. CDR3 nucleotides: TGTGCCAGCAGGGAGCGGGAGATCAGGGAGACCCAGTACTTC.

CDR3 sequence: CASSRGQPSTEAFF. In DNA, the CDR3 is TGTGCCAGCTCCAGGGGACAGCCATCCACTGAAGCTTTCTTT. The chain joins TRBV18 to TRBJ1-1; TRBD1 matches at 7 bases. Germline V gives CDR1 KGHSH, CDR2 LQKENI. CDR3 length: 14 amino acids. V lost 6 bases and J lost 4; bases outside the gene matches: 8.

The rearrangement links TRBV15 to TRBJ2-1, with 11 positions matching TRBD1. Trimming removed 1 base from V and 9 bases from J; junction bases left unmatched: 11. The CDR3 contains 17 residues. Looked up from germline, CDR1 is LNHNV and CDR2 is YYDKDF (reference sequence). CDR3 nucleotide sequence: TGTGCCACCAGCAGAGTGGGACGGGACAGGGGGTTGCCTGAGCAGTTCTTC. Its translation: CATSRVGRDRGLPEQFF.

The chain couples TRBV6-6 to TRBJ2-5; no clear D gene. The CDR3 spans 13 residues. The V and J ends lost 6 bases and 0 bases respectively, with 8 bases between them. CDR1 is MNHNY and CDR2 is SVGAGI in the germline V gene (reference sequence). CDR3 loop: CASRATDQETQYF. The DNA for the CDR3 is TGTGCCAGCAGAGCCACCGACCAAGAGACCCAGTACTTC.

The chain combines TRBV28 with TRBJ2-1; D is tentatively TRBD1 or TRBD2 (5 bases each). Trimming pared 6 bases from V and 9 bases from J, leaving 21 bases between. The germline V gene encodes CDR1 MDHEN and CDR2 SYDVKM. The CDR3 length is 15 residues. The CDR3 loop is CASRRGRQPTTEQFF. CDR3 nucleotides: TGTGCCAGCAGGAGGGGACGGCAGCCGACTACTGAGCAGTTCTTC.

Remarks on this clone: Other DNA sequences within the sample encode an identical CDR3. The genes are TRBV5-1 and TRBJ2-7, with 8 bases identical to TRBD1. This CDR3 region has 15 residues. Germline lookup yields CDR1 SGHRS and CDR2 YFSETQ. V trimming: 4 bases; J trimming: 3 bases; junction bases outside the gene matches: 9. CDR3 in amino acids: CASSPTGQGIYEQYF. The CDR3 nucleotides read TGCGCCAGCAGCCCCACTGGACAGGGCATCTACGAGCAGTACTTC.

The chain combines TRBV5-1 with TRBJ2-1; no clear D gene. The V end was cut by 0 bases, the J end by 8 bases, with 18 bases between. The length of the CDR3 is 16 residues. Germline assignment: CDR1 SGHRS and CDR2 YFSETQ. The CDR3 here is CASSLAFPARYHEQFF. The CDR3, as DNA: TGCGCCAGCAGCTTGGCCTTCCCAGCTAGGTACCATGAGCAGTTCTTC.

The chain employs TRBV11-3 and TRBJ2-1; possibly TRBD1 or TRBD2 for D (5 bases each). There are 15 residues in the CDR3. V was trimmed by 3 bases and J by 4 bases, leaving 13 bases between them. The germline V gene has CDR1 SGHNT and CDR2 YENEEA. CDR3 coding DNA: TGTGCCAGCAGCTTGCGAGGGGTTGGGTACAATGAGCAGTTCTTC. Its translation is CASSLRGVGYNEQFF.

This clone is a singleton in its sample. The V and J genes are TRBV5-1 and TRBJ2-7; TRBD1 agrees at 8 bases. Germline CDR1 and CDR2: SGHRS and YFSETQ. CDR3 length: 16 amino acids. V dropped 1 base and J dropped 0; count of bases not matched to a gene: 6. CDR3 sequence (DNA): TGCGCCAGCAGCTTGCTACTGACAGGGGTCTCCTACGAGCAGTACTTC. The encoded protein is CASSLLLTGVSYEQYF.

J is TRBJ2-2 and V is TRBV29-1; the D call may be TRBD1 or TRBD2 (5 bases each). The germline V gene has CDR1 SQVTM and CDR2 ANQGSEA. Trimming pared 7 bases from V and 2 bases from J, leaving 14 bases between. CDR3 length equals 14 residues. The CDR3 region has the DNA TGCAGCGCTAACCAGGGAGCTAACACCGGGGAGCTGTTTTTT. This translates into CSANQGANTGELFF.

The chain carries TRBV10-3 and TRBJ2-3, with 8 nucleotides matching TRBD2. The CDR3 is 14 amino acids. Per germline, CDR1 ENHRY and CDR2 SYGVKD. With V trimmed by 4 bases and J by 2 bases, 2 bases remained unmatched. The CDR3, as DNA: TGTGCCATCAGTGCACTAGCGGCCACAGATACGCAGTATTTT. The encoded protein is CAISALAATDTQYF.

The genes are TRBV9 and TRBJ2-3; D possibly uses TRBD1 or TRBD2 (5 bases each). Germline V CDR1 and CDR2: SGDLS, YYNGEE. V dropped 0 bases and J dropped 8 bases, with 16 bases sitting between them. The CDR3 length is 15 residues. This CDR3 reads CASSVDQRGISTQYF. The CDR3 coding sequence is TGTGCCAGCAGCGTAGACCAACGGGGCATTAGTACGCAGTATTTT.

This clone was found once. The chain uses TRBV6-5 and TRBJ2-1; 9 bases agree with TRBD1. J lost 8 bases, V lost 5 bases, and 7 bases had no gene match. Germline lookup yields CDR1 MNHEY and CDR2 SVGAGI. This CDR3 is 14 amino acids long. The CDR3 loop reads CASSGDRVVHEQFF. CDR3 DNA: TGTGCCAGCAGTGGGGACAGGGTTGTGCATGAGCAGTTCTTC.

The chain uses TRBV7-6 and TRBJ2-1, with D possibly being TRBD1 (6 bases). The CDR3 sequence is 15 residues long. V was pared by 5 bases and J by 7 bases, with 18 bases between. Germline assignment: CDR1 SGHVS and CDR2 FNYEAQ. The CDR3: CASSGRAQGYNEQFF. CDR3 DNA sequence: TGTGCCAGCAGCGGGCGGGCACAGGGATATAATGAGCAGTTCTTC. Together with reference TRBV7-6 and TRBJ2-1, the CDR3 gives the full variable domain: GAGVSQSPRYKVTKRGQDVALRCDPISGHVSLYWYRQALGQGPEFLTYFNYEAQQDKSGLPNDRFSAERPEGSISTLTIQRTEQRDSAMYRCASSGRAQGYNEQFFGPGTRLTVL.